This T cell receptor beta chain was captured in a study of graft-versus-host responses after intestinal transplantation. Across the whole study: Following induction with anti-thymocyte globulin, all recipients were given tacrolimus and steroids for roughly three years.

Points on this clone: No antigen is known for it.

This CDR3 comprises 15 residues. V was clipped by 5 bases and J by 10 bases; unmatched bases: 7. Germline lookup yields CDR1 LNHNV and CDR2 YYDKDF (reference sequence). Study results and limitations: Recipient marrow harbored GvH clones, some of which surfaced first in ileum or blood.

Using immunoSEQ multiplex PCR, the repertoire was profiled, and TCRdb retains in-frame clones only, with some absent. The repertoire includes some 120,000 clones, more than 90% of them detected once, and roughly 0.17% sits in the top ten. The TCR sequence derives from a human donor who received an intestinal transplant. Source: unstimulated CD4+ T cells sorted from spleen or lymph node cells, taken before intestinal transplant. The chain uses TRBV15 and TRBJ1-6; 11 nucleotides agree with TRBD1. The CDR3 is CATSGGQGVQSPLHF. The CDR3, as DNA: TGTGCCACCAGCGGGGGACAGGGGGTTCAATCACCCCTCCACTTT.